One and the same sample provided the 27 T cell receptor beta chains below, sequenced in a study of blood T cell repertoires in COVID-19. Sequencing used immunoSEQ multiplex PCR; TCRdb keeps in-frame clones, though not all of them. The sample has about 59,000 clones; under 85% are singletons. The specimen was peripheral blood. The receptors shown here come from a woman of 80 years or more with acute or convalescent COVID-19.

V and J are TRBV6-5 and TRBJ1-4; a possible D gene is TRBD1 (5 bases). V lost 2 bases and J lost 4, with 8 bases in between. The CDR3 spans 14 residues. Germline values: CDR1 MNHEY, CDR2 SVGAGI. CDR3 coding DNA: TGTGCCAGCAGTTACGGCGGGGGTAATGAAAAACTGTTTTTT. This sequence encodes CASSYGGGNEKLFF.

The gene calls are TRBV7-2 and TRBJ2-3; a possible D gene is TRBD2 (7 bases). The CDR3 covers 15 residues. V was shortened by 4 bases and J by 2 bases, with 13 bases between the two germline ends. Per the germline V gene, CDR1 is SGHTA and CDR2 is FQGNSA. The CDR3 DNA is TGTGCCAGCAGCTCTACCGGGGGGCCCACAGATACGCAGTATTTT. It specifies CASSSTGGPTDTQYF.

This clone was seen only once. V is TRBV6-5 and J is TRBJ2-7; D is unresolved. Between the trimmed V and J ends, which lost 11 bases and 3 bases, there was a span of 14 bases. Germline CDR1 and CDR2: MNHEY and SVGAGI. There are 12 residues in the CDR3. Here the CDR3 DNA reads TGTGCCTCCCTTACGGAGAACTACGAGCAGTACTTC. Protein sequence: CASLTENYEQYF.

This chain connects TRBV7-2 to TRBJ2-7; 13 positions agree with TRBD2. From germline, CDR1 is SGHTA and CDR2 FQGNSA. The CDR3 spans 17 residues. With V trimmed by 6 bases and J by 0 bases, 8 bases remained unmatched. The CDR3 region has the DNA TGTGCCAGCAGTTTGGGACTAGCGGGGACCTTCTCCTACGAGCAGTACTTC. It yields the protein CASSLGLAGTFSYEQYF.

The chain recombines TRBV18 with TRBJ1-5; unclear D gene. In germline, CDR1 is KGHSH, CDR2 LQKENI. The length of the CDR3 is 14 residues. V lost 3 bases and J lost 0, with 6 bases in between. The CDR3 DNA sequence: TGTGCCAGCTCACCGGACTATAGCAATCAGCCCCAGCATTTT. Its protein product is CASSPDYSNQPQHF.

V usage is TRBV5-6 and J usage is TRBJ2-7, with 9 nucleotides matching TRBD1. The V gene's germline CDR1 is SGHDT and CDR2 YYEEEE. This CDR3 is built from 13 residues. Unmatched junction bases numbered 1, after V lost 3 bases and J lost 3 bases. Here the CDR3 reads CASSWGQGYEQYF. Written as DNA, the CDR3 is TGTGCCAGCAGCTGGGGACAGGGCTACGAGCAGTACTTC.

The chain couples TRBV2 to TRBJ1-6, with D uncertain. V dropped 2 bases and J dropped 9 bases, with 11 bases sitting between them. Germline CDR1 reads SNHLY; CDR2 reads FYNNEI. The CDR3 runs 14 residues. Here the CDR3 DNA reads TGTGCCAGCAGTGAACAGGTTGTAACTTCACCCCTCCACTTT. This translates into CASSEQVVTSPLHF.

This chain joins TRBV9 and TRBJ1-4; TRBD1 aligns across 11 bases. This CDR3 is 18 amino acids long. The ends lost 3 bases at V and 0 bases at J; junction bases unmatched: 7. CDR1 SGDLS and CDR2 YYNGEE come from the germline V gene. CDR3 sequence reads: CASSEGDRGGATNEKLFF. The CDR3 region has the DNA TGTGCCAGCAGCGAAGGGGACAGGGGGGGCGCAACTAATGAAAAACTGTTTTTT.

V gene TRBV19 combines with J gene TRBJ2-2; no definite D call. This CDR3 spans 14 amino acids. The germline V gene has CDR1 LNHDA and CDR2 SQIVND (reference sequence). The V end was cut by 5 bases, the J end by 2 bases, with 9 bases between. This chain's CDR3 is CASSQQPNTGELFF. DNA of the CDR3: TGTGCCAGTAGTCAACAGCCTAACACCGGGGAGCTGTTTTTT.

This clone was seen only a few times. The rearrangement joins TRBV30 to TRBJ2-5; TRBD1 is a possible D gene (5 bases). Trimming removed 2 bases at V and 7 bases at J, with 11 bases between. CDR1 and CDR2 from the germline V gene are GTSNPN and SVGIG (reference sequence). The CDR3 has 12 amino acids. CDR3 DNA sequence: TGTGCCTGGAGTCCAAGGGGCGGGACCCAGTACTTC. It encodes CAWSPRGGTQYF.

V is TRBV19 and J is TRBJ2-3; TRBD1 agrees at 8 bases. CDR1 LNHDA and CDR2 SQIVND come from the germline V gene (reference sequence). CDR3 size: 14 residues. V shed 1 base, J shed 7 bases, and the junction held 4 bases outside the gene matches. The CDR3 nucleotides are TGTGCCAGTAGTATAGGGACAGGGCGGAATACGCAGTATTTT. Its protein product is CASSIGTGRNTQYF.

J is TRBJ1-3 and V is TRBV7-4, with D hard to call. This CDR3 spans 19 amino acids. Germline lookup yields CDR1 SGHVT and CDR2 SQSDAQ. V gave up 0 bases and J gave up 5 bases, with 23 bases separating them. CDR3 coding DNA: TGTGCCAGCAGCTTAGCCCCTCCGTCAAGGGAGGTTCGAAGAAACACCATATATTTT. Its translation is CASSLAPPSREVRRNTIYF.

CDR3: CASSVQGGQPQHF. CDR3 DNA: TGCGCCAGCAGCGTACAGGGTGGTCAGCCCCAGCATTTT. The chain links TRBV4-3 to TRBJ1-5, with D possibly TRBD1 on 6 matching bases. Per the germline V gene, CDR1 is LGHNA and CDR2 is YSLEER. CDR3 length: 13 residues. With 5 bases removed from V and 6 bases from J, the gap between germline ends came to 11 bases.

V usage is TRBV6-1 and J usage is TRBJ1-2; D gene unclear. The CDR3 spans 14 residues. CDR1 and CDR2 from the germline V gene are MNHNS and SASEGT. The V end was cut by 3 bases, the J end by 7 bases, with 15 bases between. In DNA, the CDR3 is TGTGCCAGCAGTGACGCTGGCCTCGGCGGTGGCTACACCTTC. Protein sequence: CASSDAGLGGGYTF.

The chain combines TRBV5-4 with TRBJ1-2; no clear D gene. CDR1 is SGHNT, CDR2 YYREEE, per germline (reference sequence). Trimming cost V 1 base and J 2 bases, with 9 bases left between them. CDR3 length equals 14 residues. CDR3 DNA: TGTGCCAGCAGCTTGCTTGGAGCCAACTATGGCTACACCTTC. This gives the protein CASSLLGANYGYTF.

The rearrangement links TRBV5-1 to TRBJ1-1; 8 nucleotides match TRBD1. Trimming took 3 bases from V and 0 from J; bases not matched to a gene: 7. CDR3 length: 16 residues. The germline CDR1 and CDR2 sequences are SGHRS and YFSETQ. For the CDR3, the DNA is TGCGCCAGCAGCTCCCAAAACAGGGGGATGAACACTGAAGCTTTCTTT. Its protein is CASSSQNRGMNTEAFF.

The count of this clone is one. The gene calls are TRBV9 and TRBJ2-3, with 11 nucleotides matching TRBD2. Unmatched junction bases numbered 5, after V lost 0 bases and J lost 2 bases. CDR3 length: 17 residues. Germline values: CDR1 SGDLS, CDR2 YYNGEE. This CDR3 is CASSVEASGGPTDTQYF. The DNA for the CDR3 is TGTGCCAGCAGCGTAGAGGCTAGCGGGGGGCCCACAGATACGCAGTATTTT. Combining the CDR3 with reference TRBV9 and TRBJ2-3 gives the whole variable domain DSGVTQTPKHLITATGQRVTLRCSPRSGDLSVYWYQQSLDQGLQFLIQYYNGEERAKGNILERFSAQQFPDLHSELNLSSLELGDSALYFCASSVEASGGPTDTQYFGPGTRLTVL.

The chain employs TRBV24-1 and TRBJ2-7, with 7 positions matching TRBD2. There are 14 residues in the CDR3. Germline V CDR1 and CDR2: KGHDR, SFDVKD. Trimming removed 7 bases from V and 4 bases from J; junction bases left unmatched: 9. The CDR3 bases are TGTGCCACCAGAGGAGCGGGACCCCTTTACGAGCAGTACTTC. The encoded protein is CATRGAGPLYEQYF.

V usage is TRBV19 and J usage is TRBJ2-3; D remains ambiguous. The CDR3 is 13 residues long. Trimming took 3 bases from V and 0 from J, leaving 4 bases between them. The germline V gene encodes CDR1 LNHDA and CDR2 SQIVND (reference sequence). The CDR3 spells CASSMGSTDTQYF. In DNA form, the CDR3 reads TGTGCCAGTAGTATGGGCAGCACAGATACGCAGTATTTT.

The chain couples TRBV28 to TRBJ1-1, with TRBD1 identical over 10 bases. The junction had 6 bases not matched to a gene; V was cut back by 6 bases and J by 5 bases. Germline CDR1 is MDHEN and CDR2 is SYDVKM. The CDR3 totals 14 residues. The CDR3 here is CASRGGTGETEAFF. The DNA for the CDR3 is TGTGCCAGCAGGGGCGGGACAGGGGAGACTGAAGCTTTCTTT.

The chain has TRBV12-1 and TRBJ2-7; the DNA was not compared with TRBD2, the D call given in the table. TRBV12-1 is tagged as a pseudogene. This CDR3 has 17 amino acids. The CDR3 region is CASSWLCGGRSSYEQYF. CDR3 in DNA: TGTGCCAGCAGCTGGTTATGCGGGGGGCGATCATCCTACGAGCAGTACTTC.

The chain employs TRBV2 and TRBJ1-6, with D unresolved. V shed 3 bases and J shed 7 bases, with 13 bases lying between them. The length of the CDR3 is 15 residues. Germline loops: CDR1 SNHLY, CDR2 FYNNEI. This chain's CDR3 is CASSEGQVLNSPLHF. In nucleotides, the CDR3 is TGTGCCAGCAGTGAGGGTCAGGTTTTAAATTCACCCCTCCACTTT.

This chain links TRBV6-1 with TRBJ2-7; maybe TRBD1 (7 bases). The CDR3 sequence is 17 residues long. Germline assignment: CDR1 MNHNS and CDR2 SASEGT. V was pared by 2 bases and J by 5 bases, with 22 bases between. As DNA, the CDR3 is TGTGCCAGCAGTGAACCCTCCACAGGGGTAGGAGGGGACGAGCAGTACTTC. Its protein product is CASSEPSTGVGGDEQYF.

The CDR3: CASSRVRGDTQYF. CDR3 DNA sequence: TGTGCCAGCAGCCGCGTGAGAGGAGATACGCAGTATTTT. This chain joins TRBV11-2 and TRBJ2-3; D not certain. The CDR3 runs 13 residues. The ends were cut back, 5 bases at V and 5 bases at J, with 11 bases in the middle. Germline lookup yields CDR1 SGHAT and CDR2 FQNNGV.

The chain couples TRBV29-1 to TRBJ1-5; 7 positions agree with TRBD1. This CDR3 contains 15 residues. Germline CDR1 reads SQVTM; CDR2 reads ANQGSEA. J lost 6 bases, V lost 1 base, and 9 bases had no gene match. CDR3 in amino acids: CSVEVAGGAGQPQHF. The CDR3 DNA follows: TGCAGCGTTGAAGTGGCAGGGGGAGCGGGTCAGCCCCAGCATTTT.

The chain carries TRBV12-5 and TRBJ1-2; 8 nucleotides agree with TRBD1. The V segment lost 2 bases and the J segment 3 bases; nucleotides outside the gene matches: 11. Germline CDR1 LGHNT, CDR2 FRNRAP. The CDR3 is made up of 17 amino acids. In DNA form, the CDR3 reads TGTGCTAGTGGTTTGTCGTCCTCGGGGACAGGATACTATGGCTACACCTTC. Encoded protein: CASGLSSSGTGYYGYTF.

J is TRBJ1-3 and V is TRBV9, with 7 positions matching TRBD1. CDR1 SGDLS and CDR2 YYNGEE come from the germline V gene. The junction had 3 bases not matched to a gene; V was cut back by 0 bases and J by 0 bases. The CDR3 spans 16 residues. The CDR3 spells CASSVVGTDSGNTIYF. CDR3 bases: TGTGCCAGCAGCGTAGTCGGGACAGACTCTGGAAACACCATATATTTT.